One and the same sample provided the 19 T cell receptor beta chains below, sequenced in a study. TCRdb independently ran MiXCR on the 5' RACE reads; one entry per CDR3 protein. The data show about 64,000 distinct CDR3 sequences, approximately 23% seen once. Specimen: memory CD4+ T cells sorted from a lymph node. Sample subset: memory CD4+ T cells, CD4+CD45RO+CD25-. The receptors come from a female donor with breast cancer.

This clonotype was observed at least ten times. V and J are TRBV6-5 and TRBJ2-1; TRBD1 might be the D (6 bases). This CDR3 has 13 amino acids. V was cut by 6 bases and J by 4 bases, with 10 bases left in between. Germline CDR1 is MNHEY and CDR2 is SVGAGI. CDR3 protein: CASRWTAYNEQFF. CDR3 DNA: TGTGCCAGCAGGTGGACAGCGTACAATGAGCAGTTCTTC.

This clonotype showed up just a few times. The V and J genes are TRBV24-1 and TRBJ2-3; D call uncertain. Per the germline V gene, CDR1 is KGHDR and CDR2 is SFDVKD. CDR3 length equals 14 residues. Trimming pared 6 bases from V and 3 bases from J, leaving 12 bases between. The CDR3 DNA sequence: TGTGCCACCAGTCTCCCCGGCCGAACAGATACGCAGTATTTT. Translating it yields CATSLPGRTDTQYF.

The gene calls are TRBV5-6 and TRBJ1-5; D remains ambiguous. Deletions cut 2 bases from V and 6 bases from J, with 6 bases between. In germline, CDR1 is SGHDT, CDR2 YYEEEE. The CDR3 extends over 12 amino acids. The CDR3 region is CASSLGSQPQHF. The CDR3 DNA reads TGTGCCAGCAGCTTAGGGAGTCAGCCCCAGCATTTT.

In the case of this clonotype: Here the CDR3 omits its conserved ending phenylalanine or tryptophan, so a read error is the likely source. The chain carries TRBV5-1 and TRBJ2-3, with D unclear. The CDR3 has 13 residues. CDR1 is SGHRS, CDR2 YFSETQ, per germline. V lost 0 bases and J lost 5, with 7 bases in between. This CDR3 is CASSLGDLDTQYS. The CDR3 DNA reads as TGCGCCAGCAGCTTGGGTGACTTAGATACGCAGTATTCT.

The chain combines TRBV6-2 or TRBV6-3 with TRBJ2-1; D unresolved. The V gene's germline CDR1 is MNHEY and CDR2 SVGEGT. Deletions cut 7 bases from V and 0 bases from J, with 16 bases between. The CDR3 length is 16 residues. The CDR3 DNA is TGTGCCAGCAAAAAAGGGCGGATAAGCTCCTACAATGAGCAGTTCTTC. This sequence encodes CASKKGRISSYNEQFF.

This clonotype has only a few counts. The chain links TRBV6-5 to TRBJ2-7, with 14 bases fitting TRBD2. CDR3 length: 14 amino acids. V lost 6 bases, J lost 6 bases, and 4 bases stayed unmatched. CDR1 is MNHEY, CDR2 SVGAGI, per germline. This CDR3 reads CASSGTSGSVEQYF. As DNA, the CDR3 is TGTGCCAGCAGCGGGACTAGCGGGAGTGTCGAGCAGTACTTC.

The rearrangement joins TRBV12-3 or TRBV12-4 to TRBJ2-1, with 13 bases lining up with TRBD2. The CDR3 is 14 amino acids. V trimming: 8 bases; J trimming: 7 bases; junction bases outside the gene matches: 5. CDR3 nucleotide sequence: TGTGCCAGCCGGACTAGCGGGAGATCTAATGAGCAGTTCTTC. Protein product: CASRTSGRSNEQFF.

The genes are TRBV7-6 and TRBJ1-4; weak D call: TRBD1 (6 bases). The V end lost 1 base, the J end lost 8 bases, and 14 bases lay between the germline ends. The CDR3 consists of 15 residues. Germline values: CDR1 SGHVS, CDR2 FNYEAQ. CDR3 nucleotide sequence: TGTGCCAGCAGCTTAGGCACAGGGAGACGGGAAAAACTGTTTTTT. This codes for CASSLGTGRREKLFF.

The chain is built from TRBV5-1 and TRBJ2-3; 8 positions agree with TRBD1. CDR1 and CDR2 from the germline V gene are SGHRS and YFSETQ. The CDR3 contains 14 residues. Germline trimming cut 5 bases from V and 2 bases from J; bases unmatched to any gene: 4. The DNA of the CDR3 is TGCGCCAGCAGGACAGGGGTCACCACAGATACGCAGTATTTT. Amino acid sequence: CASRTGVTTDTQYF.

This clonotype showed up just a few times. This sequence joins TRBV5-5 and TRBJ1-5; D may be TRBD1 (5 bases). The V gene lost 4 bases and the J gene lost 4 bases, with 9 bases spanning the gap. Looked up from germline, CDR1 is SGHKS and CDR2 is YYEKEE (reference sequence). The CDR3 contains 13 residues. The CDR3 region has the DNA TGTGCCAGCAGCCAGGGAGAAAATCAGCCCCAGCATTTT. Translation gives CASSQGENQPQHF.

Turning to this clonotype: As the CDR3 is not closed by the conserved phenylalanine or tryptophan, this likely results from a read error. CDR3 protein: CASSPQGLMGGELFS. In DNA, the CDR3 is TGTGCCAGCAGCCCCCAGGGCCTTATGGGCGGGGAGCTGTTTTCT. The chain links TRBV7-2 to TRBJ2-2; D possibly corresponds to TRBD1 (5 bases). V was shortened by 5 bases and J by 7 bases, with 17 bases between the two germline ends. Germline lookup yields CDR1 SGHTA and CDR2 FQGNSA. The CDR3 totals 15 residues.

This clonotype was found many times. J is TRBJ1-2 and V is TRBV5-1, with TRBD1 identical over 12 bases. CDR1 SGHRS and CDR2 YFSETQ come from the germline V gene. The CDR3 totals 14 residues. V lost 4 bases, J lost 7 bases, and 5 bases stayed unmatched. CDR3 bases: TGCGCCAGCAGCGAAGGGACAGGGGGCTCTGGCTACACCTTC. This sequence encodes CASSEGTGGSGYTF. Supplemented by reference TRBV5-1 and TRBJ1-2, the full variable domain reads KAGVTQTPRYLIKTRGQQVTLSCSPISGHRSVSWYQQTPGQGLQFLFEYFSETQRNKGNFPGRFSGRQFSNSRSEMNVSTLELGDSALYLCASSEGTGGSGYTFGSGTRLTVV.

The V call is TRBV5-1, the J call TRBJ2-7; D is unresolved. The length of the CDR3 is 14 residues. V lost 1 base and J lost 0, with 8 bases in between. Germline CDR1 SGHRS, CDR2 YFSETQ. CDR3 DNA sequence: TGCGCCAGCAGCTTGCAGGCCCACTCCTACGAGCAGTACTTC. This sequence encodes CASSLQAHSYEQYF.

In its sample, this clonotype was seen a few times. The J gene is TRBJ2-5, the V gene TRBV11-2; no definite D call. The CDR3 has 12 amino acids. V shed 5 bases and J shed 4 bases, with 8 bases lying between them. Germline assignment: CDR1 SGHAT and CDR2 FQNNGV. In DNA form, the CDR3 reads TGTGCCAGCAGCCTGTCCAGAGAGACCCAGTACTTC. Amino acid sequence: CASSLSRETQYF. Using reference TRBV11-2 and TRBJ2-5 for the parts outside the CDR3, the full variable domain is EAGVAQSPRYKIIEKRQSVAFWCNPISGHATLYWYQQILGQGPKLLIQFQNNGVVDDSQLPKDRFSAERLKGVDSTLKIQPAKLEDSAVYLCASSLSRETQYFGPGTRLLVL.

This chain's CDR3 is CASSLGTAIDGELFF. The CDR3 DNA is TGCGCCAGCAGCTTGGGGACTGCCATTGACGGGGAGCTGTTTTTT. The V and J genes are TRBV5-1 and TRBJ2-2; D is possibly TRBD2 (5 bases). The V gene lost 0 bases and the J gene lost 7 bases, with 13 bases spanning the gap. This CDR3 has 15 amino acids. Looked up from germline, CDR1 is SGHRS and CDR2 is YFSETQ.

This clonotype was detected ten times or more. V is TRBV6-1 and J is TRBJ2-3; 10 bases match TRBD2. With V trimmed by 6 bases and J by 1 base, 10 bases remained unmatched. Germline V CDR1 and CDR2: MNHNS, SASEGT. This CDR3 spans 17 amino acids. The CDR3 is CASSPAHSGGRTDTQYF. In nucleotides, the CDR3 is TGTGCCAGCAGCCCGGCCCATAGCGGGGGGCGCACAGATACGCAGTATTTT.

There are many counts of this clonotype. CDR3 sequence reads: CASSPLSGMRNTGELFF. In DNA form, the CDR3 reads TGTGCCAGCAGCCCGCTCAGCGGGATGCGGAACACCGGGGAGCTGTTTTTT. This chain joins TRBV7-3 and TRBJ2-2; 7 bases are shared with TRBD2. CDR1 is SGHTA and CDR2 is FQGTGA in the germline V gene. With 5 bases clipped from V and 1 base from J, the junction kept 10 bases outside the gene matches. The CDR3 sequence is 17 residues long.

This clonotype turned up a few times. The chain couples TRBV28 to TRBJ2-1, with D possibly matching TRBD2 (7 bases). Between the trimmed V and J ends, which lost 2 bases and 15 bases, there was a span of 17 bases. CDR3 length equals 13 residues. CDR1 is MDHEN and CDR2 is SYDVKM in the germline V gene. The CDR3 nucleotides read TGTGCCAGCAGTTTAAGGGGGGGGGGAAAGGCGTTCTTC. Translating it yields CASSLRGGGKAFF.

This clonotype was recorded at least ten times. The V and J genes are TRBV5-1 and TRBJ2-2; maybe TRBD2 (6 bases). Germline V gene data show CDR1 as SGHRS and CDR2 as YFSETQ. The CDR3 has 16 amino acids. Trimming shortened V by 5 bases and J by 5 bases, and 19 bases separated the two germline ends. This CDR3 reads CASSPSAGSRTGELFF. In nucleotides, the CDR3 is TGCGCCAGCAGTCCATCGGCGGGGTCGAGGACCGGGGAGCTGTTTTTT.